The source of this T cell receptor (beta chain) is a study of blood T cell repertoires in COVID-19. Sequencing was performed with immunoSEQ multiplex PCR; in TCRdb, only in-frame clones are kept and a portion is missing. The sample holds 200,000 to 300,000 clones; 85% to 90% are singletons and the top ten take approximately 3.3%. V shed 0 bases and J shed 3 bases, with 20 bases lying between them. Germline loops: CDR1 MGHRA, CDR2 YSYEKL. This CDR3 has 18 amino acids. The source material was peripheral blood. The V and J genes are TRBV4-1 and TRBJ2-5; weak D call: TRBD2 (6 bases). This TCR came from a woman aged 40 to 49 with acute or convalescent COVID-19. As DNA, the CDR3 is TGCGCCAGCAGCCAAGATCCGACCATAGCGGCGCGGAAAGAGACCCAGTACTTC. It is translated as CASSQDPTIAARKETQYF.